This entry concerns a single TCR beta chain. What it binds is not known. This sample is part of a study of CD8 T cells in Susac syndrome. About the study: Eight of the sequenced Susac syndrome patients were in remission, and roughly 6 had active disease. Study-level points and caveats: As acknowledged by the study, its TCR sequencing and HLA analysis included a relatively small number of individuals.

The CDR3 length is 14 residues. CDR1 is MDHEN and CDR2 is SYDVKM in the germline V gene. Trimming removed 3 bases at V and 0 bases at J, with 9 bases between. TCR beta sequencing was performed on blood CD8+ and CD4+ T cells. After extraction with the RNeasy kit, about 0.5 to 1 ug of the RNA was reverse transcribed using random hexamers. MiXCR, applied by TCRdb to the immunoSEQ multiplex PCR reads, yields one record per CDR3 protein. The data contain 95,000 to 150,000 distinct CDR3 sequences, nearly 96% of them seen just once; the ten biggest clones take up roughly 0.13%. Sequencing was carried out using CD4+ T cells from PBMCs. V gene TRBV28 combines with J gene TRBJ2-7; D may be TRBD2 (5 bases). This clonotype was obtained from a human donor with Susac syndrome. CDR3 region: CASSFQRISYEQYF. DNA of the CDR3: TGTGCCAGCAGTTTCCAGCGGATCTCCTACGAGCAGTACTTC. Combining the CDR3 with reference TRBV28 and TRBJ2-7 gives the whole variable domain DVKVTQSSRYLVKRTGEKVFLECVQDMDHENMFWYRQDPGLGLRLIYFSYDVKMKEKGDIPEGYSVSREKKERFSLILESASTNQTSMYLCASSFQRISYEQYFGPGTRLTVT.